This T cell receptor beta chain is drawn from a study of blood T cell repertoires in COVID-19. Background on the study: Specimens from acute and convalescent COVID-19 originated in the United States, Italy and Spain.

Original analysis: Researchers report that nucleated cell counts were estimated from reference gene primer amplification. This table comes from immunoSEQ multiplex PCR, and its TCRdb copy is limited to in-frame clones, with some not included. Clone size and V and J calls were adopted from that table, with D and trimming inferred from the DNA. The profile covers 17,000 or so clones, with roughly 75% appearing a single time and roughly 23% taken by the ten largest. The CDR3 has 14 amino acids. Germline V lookup: CDR1 SEHNR, CDR2 FQNEAQ (reference sequence). Trimming cost V 1 base and J 1 base, with 7 bases left between them.

Material for sequencing was peripheral blood. The chain joins TRBV7-9 to TRBJ1-1; TRBD1 is a possible D gene (5 bases). The sequence derives from a man in his sixties with active or convalescent COVID-19. The DNA for the CDR3 is TGTGCCAGCAGCTTAGGGCAGGGGAACACTGAAGCTTTCTTT. Translation gives CASSLGQGNTEAFF.